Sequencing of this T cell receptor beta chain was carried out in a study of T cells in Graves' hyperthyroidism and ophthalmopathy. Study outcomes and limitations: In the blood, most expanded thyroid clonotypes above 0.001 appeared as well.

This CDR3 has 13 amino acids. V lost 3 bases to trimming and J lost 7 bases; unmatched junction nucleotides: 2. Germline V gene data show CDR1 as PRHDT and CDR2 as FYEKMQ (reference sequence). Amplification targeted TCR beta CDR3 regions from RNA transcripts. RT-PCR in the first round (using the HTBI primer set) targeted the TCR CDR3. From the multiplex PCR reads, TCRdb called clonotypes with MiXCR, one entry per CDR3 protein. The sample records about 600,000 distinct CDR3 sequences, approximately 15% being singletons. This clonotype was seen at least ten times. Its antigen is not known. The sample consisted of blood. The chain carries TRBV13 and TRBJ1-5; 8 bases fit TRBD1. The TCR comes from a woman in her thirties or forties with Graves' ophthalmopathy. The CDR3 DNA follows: TGTGCCAGCAGCTTCAGGGGGCAACAGCCCCAGCATTTT. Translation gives CASSFRGQQPQHF.